Shown below are 19 T cell receptor beta chains from a single sample sequenced in a study of regulatory T cells in long-lasting Graves disease. The sample's time point: newly diagnosed GD, antithyroid drugs for less than 3 months. Following extraction of RNA from PBMCs, that RNA was used to make the TCR library. To make TCR beta libraries, researchers used iRepertoire HTBI primers and Arm-PCR of CDR3 regions. TCRdb re-called the multiplex PCR reads with MiXCR, one entry per CDR3 protein. Here the sample spans fewer than 500,000 distinct CDR3 sequences, roughly 15% being singletons. These data also formed part of another study, on T cells in Graves' hyperthyroidism and ophthalmopathy.

Material: peripheral blood mononuclear cells (PBMCs), obtained at new diagnosis, from a patient treated with antithyroid drugs. The receptors derive from a man aged 35-49 years with Graves disease.

This clonotype was seen ten or more times. V is TRBV6-1 and J is TRBJ1-5, with TRBD1 as a possible D gene (6 bases). The CDR3 runs 15 residues. Germline-derived CDR1 and CDR2 are MNHNS and SASEGT. The V gene lost 6 bases and the J gene lost 1 base, with 13 bases spanning the gap. The CDR3 DNA reads TGTGCCAGCAGGTTAACAGGGAGAAGCAATCAGCCCCAGCATTTT. Amino acids: CASRLTGRSNQPQHF.

V usage is TRBV20-1 and J usage is TRBJ2-7; TRBD1 matches 10 bases. V was clipped by 1 base and J by 6 bases; unmatched bases: 6. CDR1 DFQATT and CDR2 SNEGSKA come from the germline V gene (reference sequence). The CDR3 is made up of 14 amino acids. CDR3 bases: TGCAGTGCTAGAGGGACAGGGGGAAATCGCGAGCAGTACTTC. Amino acid sequence: CSARGTGGNREQYF.

As for this clonotype: A much larger clone is a single base away; this may be a read error. This chain uses TRBV28 with TRBJ1-3; D gene ambiguous. The CDR3 sequence is 14 residues long. Between the trimmed V and J ends, which lost 4 bases and 0 bases, there was a span of 7 bases. Germline V lookup: CDR1 MDHEN, CDR2 SYDVKM. The CDR3 loop is CASSSESSGNTIYF. CDR3 bases: TGTGCCAGCAGTTCAGAGAGCTCTGGAAACACCATATATTTT.

This clonotype came up many times. V and J are TRBV5-1 and TRBJ2-5; D is unresolved. The germline V gene has CDR1 SGHRS and CDR2 YFSETQ. The CDR3 consists of 13 residues. V was trimmed by 5 bases and J by 3 bases, leaving 11 bases between them. The CDR3 DNA is TGCGCCAGCAGTACCGGGCTTGAAGAGACCCAGTACTTC. Amino acids: CASSTGLEETQYF.

This chain joins TRBV20-1 and TRBJ2-1; TRBD2 agrees at 12 bases. J was trimmed by 12 bases and V by 0 bases; bases with no gene match: 9. CDR1 and CDR2 from the germline V gene are DFQATT and SNEGSKA (reference sequence). The CDR3 sequence is 15 residues long. In DNA form, the CDR3 reads TGCAGTGCTAGAGATAGTAGGACTAGCGGGACGGGGCAGTTCTTC. Translation gives CSARDSRTSGTGQFF.

A word on this clonotype: Given a much more abundant clone one base away, this may be a read error. The rearrangement joins TRBV12-3 or TRBV12-4 to TRBJ2-1; the match to TRBD1 covers 11 bases. CDR3 length: 16 amino acids. V lost 6 bases, J lost 10 bases, and 14 bases stayed unmatched. CDR3 protein: CASSPWTGTGGNEQFF. The DNA of the CDR3 is TGTGCCAGCAGCCCCTGGACCGGGACAGGGGGGAACGAGCAGTTCTTC.

CDR3 nucleotide sequence: TGTGCCAGTAGCCCAGGGGGGTTACCTAATGAAAAACTGTTTTTT. This codes for CASSPGGLPNEKLFF. The rearrangement uses TRBV19 and TRBJ1-4; 7 bases map to TRBD1. Germline CDR1 LNHDA, CDR2 SQIVND (reference sequence). Trimming took 6 bases from V and 3 from J; bases not matched to a gene: 7. CDR3 length: 15 amino acids.

In its sample, this clonotype was seen many times. This chain connects TRBV3-1 to TRBJ2-7; the match to TRBD2 covers 15 bases. The CDR3 totals 16 residues. Trimming cost V 4 bases and J 4 bases; bases outside gene matches: 5. Looked up from germline, CDR1 is LGHDT and CDR2 is YNNKEL (reference sequence). In nucleotides, the CDR3 is TGTGCCAGCAGCCCGGGACTAGCGGGAGGTCGATACGAGCAGTACTTC. Its protein product is CASSPGLAGGRYEQYF.

Comments on this clonotype: A much larger clone differs from this one at a single base, so this may be a read error. The CDR3 sequence is CASTHSPGQGSGANVLTF. CDR3 nucleotide sequence: TGTGCCAGCACCCACTCTCCGGGACAGGGATCTGGGGCCAACGTCCTGACTTTC. This sequence joins TRBV6-2 or TRBV6-3 and TRBJ2-6; TRBD1 matches at 9 bases. There are 18 residues in the CDR3. Germline V CDR1 and CDR2: MNHEY, SVGEGT. Trimming at V came to 7 bases and at J to 1 base, leaving 11 bases not matched to a gene.

This clonotype was found many times. This rearrangement joins TRBV28 to TRBJ2-7; 12 bases align to TRBD2. Germline V gene lookup returns CDR1 MDHEN and CDR2 SYDVKM. The CDR3 contains 18 residues. Trimming took 5 bases from V and 0 from J; bases not matched to a gene: 11. CDR3 nucleotides: TGTGCCAGCAGTCTGCGATATCCGACTAGCGGGAGCTCCTACGAGCAGTACTTC. Its protein product is CASSLRYPTSGSSYEQYF.

This chain connects TRBV20-1 to TRBJ2-7, with 9 nucleotides matching TRBD2. The germline V gene encodes CDR1 DFQATT and CDR2 SNEGSKA (reference sequence). The CDR3 spans 16 residues. CDR3 protein: CNARASSGVITYEQYF. The CDR3 coding sequence is TGCAATGCCCGAGCTTCTAGCGGGGTAATAACCTACGAGCAGTACTTC.

This clonotype was picked up a small number of times. This chain joins TRBV12-3 or TRBV12-4 and TRBJ2-1; 16 bases map to TRBD2. Losses at the gene ends were 5 bases for V and 1 base for J; bases not matched to a gene: 8. This CDR3 is built from 19 residues. DNA of the CDR3: TGTGCCAGCAGTGCCACGGGACTAGCGGGAGGGTGGTCCTACAATGAGCAGTTCTTC. It encodes CASSATGLAGGWSYNEQFF.

J is TRBJ1-1 and V is TRBV12-3 or TRBV12-4; 7 bases are shared with TRBD1. The junction had 4 bases not matched to a gene; V was cut back by 5 bases and J by 4 bases. The CDR3 sequence is 13 residues long. CDR3 residues: CASSTRGSTEAFF. The CDR3, as DNA: TGTGCCAGCAGTACCAGGGGGAGCACTGAAGCTTTCTTT.

This clonotype was recorded many times. The chain carries TRBV20-1 and TRBJ2-7; tentative D call: TRBD1 (6 bases). CDR1 is DFQATT, CDR2 SNEGSKA, per germline (reference sequence). Trimming pared 3 bases from V and 5 bases from J, leaving 11 bases between. The CDR3 is made up of 12 amino acids. The DNA of the CDR3 is TGCAGTGCTAGGAGGGGGAACGACGAGCAGTACTTC. Protein sequence: CSARRGNDEQYF.

This clonotype has ten or more counts. The chain links TRBV28 to TRBJ2-1; D possibly uses TRBD1 or TRBD2 (5 bases each). Germline loops: CDR1 MDHEN, CDR2 SYDVKM. The CDR3 sequence is 12 residues long. V was clipped by 2 bases and J by 8 bases, with 7 bases between them. In nucleotides, the CDR3 is TGTGCCAGCAGTTTACGAGGGGATGAGCAGTTCTTC. Translation: CASSLRGDEQFF.

This clonotype was seen more than once but under ten times. The rearrangement joins TRBV15 to TRBJ2-2; D gene unclear. Germline assignment: CDR1 LNHNV and CDR2 YYDKDF (reference sequence). The CDR3 covers 14 residues. The ends were cut back, 0 bases at V and 4 bases at J, with 6 bases in the middle. The CDR3 protein is CATSRDVFTGELFF. The CDR3 DNA is TGTGCCACCAGCAGAGACGTCTTCACCGGGGAGCTGTTTTTT. The variable domain in full, with the rest retrieved from reference TRBV15 and TRBJ2-2, is DAMVIQNPRYQVTQFGKPVTLSCSQTLNHNVMYWYQQKSSQAPKLLFHYYDKDFNNEADTPDNFQSRRPNTSFCFLDIRSPGLGDTAMYLCATSRDVFTGELFFGEGSRLTVL.

The table lists this clonotype with many counts. The rearrangement joins TRBV2 to TRBJ2-2; no reliable D call. CDR1 and CDR2 from the germline V gene are SNHLY and FYNNEI. The CDR3 runs to 11 residues. Trimming cost V 7 bases and J 4 bases, with 4 bases left between them. CDR3 sequence reads: CASMATGELFF. CDR3 nucleotide sequence: TGTGCCAGCATGGCCACCGGGGAGCTGTTTTTT.

In the case of this clonotype: Given a much more abundant clone one base away, this may be a read error. V usage is TRBV7-2 and J usage is TRBJ1-1; weak D call: TRBD1 (6 bases). Germline loops: CDR1 SGHTA, CDR2 FQGNSA. There are 14 residues in the CDR3. The CDR3 sequence: CASRPGIWDTEASF. The CDR3 DNA follows: TGTGCCAGCAGACCAGGAATATGGGACACTGAAGCTTCCTTT. Supplemented by reference TRBV7-2 and TRBJ1-1, the full variable domain reads GAGVSQSPSNKVTEKGKDVELRCDPISGHTALYWYRQSLGQGLEFLIYFQGNSAPDKSGLPSDRFSAERTGGSVSTLTIQRTQQEDSAVYLCASRPGIWDTEASFGQGTRLTVV.

The sample holds many counts of this clonotype. CDR3 protein: CASSGGRGGEQYF. The CDR3 nucleotides are TGTGCCAGCAGTGGCGGGAGAGGTGGCGAGCAGTACTTC. The chain combines TRBV28 with TRBJ2-7; TRBD2 matches at 7 bases. Trimming at V came to 5 bases and at J to 6 bases, leaving 7 bases not matched to a gene. Germline assignment: CDR1 MDHEN and CDR2 SYDVKM. The length of the CDR3 is 13 residues.